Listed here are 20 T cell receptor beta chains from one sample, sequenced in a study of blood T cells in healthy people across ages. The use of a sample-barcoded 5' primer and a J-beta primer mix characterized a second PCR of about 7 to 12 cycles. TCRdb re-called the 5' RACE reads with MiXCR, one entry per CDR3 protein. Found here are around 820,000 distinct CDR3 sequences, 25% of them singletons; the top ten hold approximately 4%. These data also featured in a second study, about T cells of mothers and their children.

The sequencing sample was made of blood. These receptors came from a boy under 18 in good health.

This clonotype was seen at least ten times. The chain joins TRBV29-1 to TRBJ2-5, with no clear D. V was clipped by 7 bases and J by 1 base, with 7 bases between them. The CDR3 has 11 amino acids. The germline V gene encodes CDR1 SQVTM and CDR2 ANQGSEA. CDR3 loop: CSALAQETQYF. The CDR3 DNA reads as TGCAGCGCTTTAGCCCAAGAGACCCAGTACTTC.

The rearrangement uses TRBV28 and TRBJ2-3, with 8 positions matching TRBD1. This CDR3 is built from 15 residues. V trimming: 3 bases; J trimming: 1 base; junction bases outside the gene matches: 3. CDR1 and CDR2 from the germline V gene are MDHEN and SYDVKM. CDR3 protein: CASSFFRGRTDTQYF. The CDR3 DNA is TGTGCCAGCAGTTTCTTCAGGGGGCGCACAGATACGCAGTATTTT.

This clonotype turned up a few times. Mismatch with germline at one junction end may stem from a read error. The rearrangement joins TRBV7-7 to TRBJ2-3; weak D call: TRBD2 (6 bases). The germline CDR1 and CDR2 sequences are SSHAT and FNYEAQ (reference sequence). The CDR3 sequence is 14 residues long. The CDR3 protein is CASSLYGREDTQYF. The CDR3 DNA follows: TGTGCTAGCAGCTTATACGGGAGAGAGGATACGCAGTATTTT.

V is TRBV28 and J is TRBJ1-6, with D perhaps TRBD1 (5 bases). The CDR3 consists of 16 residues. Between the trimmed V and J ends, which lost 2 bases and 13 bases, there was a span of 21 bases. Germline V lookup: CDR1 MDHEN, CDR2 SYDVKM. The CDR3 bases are TGTGCCAGCAGTTTAGATTCAGGGCCACATTCTTTCCCCCTCCACTTT. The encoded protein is CASSLDSGPHSFPLHF.

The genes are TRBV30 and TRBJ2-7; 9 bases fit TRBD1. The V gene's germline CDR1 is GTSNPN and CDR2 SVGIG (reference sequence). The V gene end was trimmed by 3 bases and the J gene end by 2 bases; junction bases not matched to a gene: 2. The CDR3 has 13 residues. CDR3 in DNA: TGTGCCTGGAGGCGGACAGGGGCCTACGAGCAGTACTTC. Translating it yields CAWRRTGAYEQYF.

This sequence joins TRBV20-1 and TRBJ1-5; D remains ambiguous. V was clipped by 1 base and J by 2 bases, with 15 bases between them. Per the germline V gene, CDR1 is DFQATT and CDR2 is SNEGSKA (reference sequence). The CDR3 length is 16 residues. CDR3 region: CSARGVPVVGNQPQHF. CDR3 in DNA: TGCAGTGCTAGAGGGGTCCCCGTTGTAGGCAATCAGCCCCAGCATTTT.

The CDR3 region is CASSGYGTEAFF. The CDR3 DNA is TGTGCCAGCAGCGGATACGGCACTGAAGCTTTCTTT. J is TRBJ1-1 and V is TRBV7-9; D is unclear. The CDR3 spans 12 residues. V lost 5 bases and J lost 4, with 8 bases in between. Germline V gene data show CDR1 as SEHNR and CDR2 as FQNEAQ (reference sequence).

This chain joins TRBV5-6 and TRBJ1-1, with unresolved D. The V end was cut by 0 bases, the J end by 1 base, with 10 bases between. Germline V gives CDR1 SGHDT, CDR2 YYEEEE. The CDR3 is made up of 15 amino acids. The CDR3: CASSLASVRNTEAFF. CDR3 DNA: TGTGCCAGCAGCTTGGCGTCCGTAAGGAACACTGAAGCTTTCTTT. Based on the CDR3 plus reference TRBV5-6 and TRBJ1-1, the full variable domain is DAGVTQSPTHLIKTRGQQVTLRCSPKSGHDTVSWYQQALGQGPQFIFQYYEEEERQRGNFPDRFSGHQFPNYSSELNVNALLLGDSALYLCASSLASVRNTEAFFGQGTRLTVV.

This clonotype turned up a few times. CDR3 nucleotide sequence: TGTGCCAGCAGCTCTACTTTCGGCTATGGCTACACCTTC. It is translated as CASSSTFGYGYTF. The rearrangement joins TRBV7-9 to TRBJ1-2; no firm D call. Germline V gene data show CDR1 as SEHNR and CDR2 as FQNEAQ (reference sequence). Trimming took off 4 bases at V and 4 bases at J, with 10 bases between the two ends. The CDR3 runs 13 residues.

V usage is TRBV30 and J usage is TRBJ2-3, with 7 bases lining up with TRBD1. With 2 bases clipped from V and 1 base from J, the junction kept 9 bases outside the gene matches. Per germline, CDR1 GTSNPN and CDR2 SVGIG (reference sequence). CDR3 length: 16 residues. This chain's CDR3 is CAWSTGTDPGTDTQYF. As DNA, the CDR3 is TGTGCCTGGAGTACCGGGACAGATCCGGGCACAGATACGCAGTATTTT.

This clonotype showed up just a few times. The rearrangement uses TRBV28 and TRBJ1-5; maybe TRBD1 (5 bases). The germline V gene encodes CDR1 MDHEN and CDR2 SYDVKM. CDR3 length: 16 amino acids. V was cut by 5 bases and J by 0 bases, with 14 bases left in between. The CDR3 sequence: CASSLKGRTSNQPQHF. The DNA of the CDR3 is TGTGCCAGCAGTCTAAAGGGGCGGACTAGCAATCAGCCCCAGCATTTT.

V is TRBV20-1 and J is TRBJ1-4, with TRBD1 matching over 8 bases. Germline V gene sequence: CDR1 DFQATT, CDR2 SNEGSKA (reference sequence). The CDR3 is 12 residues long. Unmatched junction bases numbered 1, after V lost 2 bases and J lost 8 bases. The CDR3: CSARRTGEKLFF. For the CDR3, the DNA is TGCAGTGCTAGAAGGACAGGGGAAAAACTGTTTTTT.

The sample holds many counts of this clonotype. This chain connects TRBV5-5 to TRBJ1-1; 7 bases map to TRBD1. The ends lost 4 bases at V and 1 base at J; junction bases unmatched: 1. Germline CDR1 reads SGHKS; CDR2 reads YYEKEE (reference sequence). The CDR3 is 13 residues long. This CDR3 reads CASSRQGNTEAFF. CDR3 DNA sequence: TGTGCCAGCAGCCGACAGGGGAACACTGAAGCTTTCTTT.

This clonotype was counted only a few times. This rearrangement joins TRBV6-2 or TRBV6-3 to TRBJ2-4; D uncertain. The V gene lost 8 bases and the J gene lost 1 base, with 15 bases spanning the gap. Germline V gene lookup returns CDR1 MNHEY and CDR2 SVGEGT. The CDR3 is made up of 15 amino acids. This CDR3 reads CASGSTEKAKNIQYF. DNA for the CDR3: TGTGCCAGCGGGTCAACAGAGAAGGCCAAAAACATTCAGTACTTC.

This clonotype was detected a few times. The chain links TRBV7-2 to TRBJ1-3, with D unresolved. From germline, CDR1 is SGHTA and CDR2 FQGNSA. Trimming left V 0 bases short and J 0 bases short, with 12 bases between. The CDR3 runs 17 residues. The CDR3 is CASSLAPRVSSGNTIYF. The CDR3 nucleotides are TGTGCCAGCAGCTTAGCACCACGGGTGAGCTCTGGAAACACCATATATTTT.

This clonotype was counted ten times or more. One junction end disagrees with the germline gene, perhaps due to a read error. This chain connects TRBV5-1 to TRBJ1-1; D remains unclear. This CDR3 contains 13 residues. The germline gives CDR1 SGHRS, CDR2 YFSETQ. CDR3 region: CASSLGRNTEAFF. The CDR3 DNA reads TGTGCCAGCAGTTTAGGCCGTAACACTGAAGCTTTCTTT. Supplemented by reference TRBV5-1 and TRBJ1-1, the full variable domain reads KAGVTQTPRYLIKTRGQQVTLSCSPISGHRSVSWYQQTPGQGLQFLFEYFSETQRNKGNFPGRFSGRQFSNSRSEMNVSTLELGDSALYLCASSLGRNTEAFFGQGTRLTVV.

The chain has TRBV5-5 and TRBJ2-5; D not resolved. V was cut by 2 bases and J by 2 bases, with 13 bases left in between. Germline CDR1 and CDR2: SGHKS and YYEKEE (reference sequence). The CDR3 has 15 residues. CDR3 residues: CASSFEGEMQETQYF. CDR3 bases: TGTGCCAGCAGCTTTGAAGGAGAAATGCAAGAGACCCAGTACTTC.

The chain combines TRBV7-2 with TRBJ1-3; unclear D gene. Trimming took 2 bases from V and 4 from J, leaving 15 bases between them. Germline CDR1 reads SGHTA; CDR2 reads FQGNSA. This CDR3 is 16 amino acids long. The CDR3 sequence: CASSLPGGSTGNTIYF. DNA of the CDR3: TGTGCCAGCAGCTTACCTGGTGGGAGCACCGGAAACACCATATATTTT.

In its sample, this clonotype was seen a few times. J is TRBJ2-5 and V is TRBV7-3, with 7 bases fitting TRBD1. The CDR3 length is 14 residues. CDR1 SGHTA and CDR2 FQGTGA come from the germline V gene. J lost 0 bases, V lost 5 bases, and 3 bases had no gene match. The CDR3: CASSETGDQETQYF. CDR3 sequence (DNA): TGTGCCAGCAGCGAAACAGGGGACCAAGAGACCCAGTACTTC. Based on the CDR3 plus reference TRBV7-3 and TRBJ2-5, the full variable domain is GAGVSQTPSNKVTEKGKYVELRCDPISGHTALYWYRQSLGQGPEFLIYFQGTGAADDSGLPNDRFFAVRPEGSVSTLKIQRTERGDSAVYLCASSETGDQETQYFGPGTRLLVL.

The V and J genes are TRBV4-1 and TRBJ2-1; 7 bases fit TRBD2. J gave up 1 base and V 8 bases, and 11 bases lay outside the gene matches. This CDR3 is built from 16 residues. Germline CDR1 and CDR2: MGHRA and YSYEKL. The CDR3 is CASSSGLGGSYNEQFF. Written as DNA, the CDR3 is TGCGCCAGCTCATCCGGACTCGGGGGGTCCTACAATGAGCAGTTCTTC.